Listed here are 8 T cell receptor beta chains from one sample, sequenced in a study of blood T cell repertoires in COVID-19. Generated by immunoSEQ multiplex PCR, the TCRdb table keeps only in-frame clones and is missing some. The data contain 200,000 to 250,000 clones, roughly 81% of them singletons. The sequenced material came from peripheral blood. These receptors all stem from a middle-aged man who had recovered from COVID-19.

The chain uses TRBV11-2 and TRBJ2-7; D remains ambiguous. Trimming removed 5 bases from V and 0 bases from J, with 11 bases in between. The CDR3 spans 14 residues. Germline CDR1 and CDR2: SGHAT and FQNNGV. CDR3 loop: CASSPERASYEQYF. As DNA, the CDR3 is TGTGCCAGCAGCCCCGAGCGCGCCTCCTACGAGCAGTACTTC. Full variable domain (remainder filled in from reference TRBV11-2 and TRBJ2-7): EAGVAQSPRYKIIEKRQSVAFWCNPISGHATLYWYQQILGQGPKLLIQFQNNGVVDDSQLPKDRFSAERLKGVDSTLKIQPAKLEDSAVYLCASSPERASYEQYFGPGTRLTVT.

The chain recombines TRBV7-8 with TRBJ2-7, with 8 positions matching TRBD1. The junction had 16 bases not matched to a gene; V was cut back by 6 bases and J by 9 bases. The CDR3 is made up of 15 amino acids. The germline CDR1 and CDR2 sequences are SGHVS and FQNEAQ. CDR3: CASSTAGTGRAGQYF. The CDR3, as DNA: TGTGCCAGCAGTACCGCCGGGACAGGCAGGGCGGGGCAGTACTTC.

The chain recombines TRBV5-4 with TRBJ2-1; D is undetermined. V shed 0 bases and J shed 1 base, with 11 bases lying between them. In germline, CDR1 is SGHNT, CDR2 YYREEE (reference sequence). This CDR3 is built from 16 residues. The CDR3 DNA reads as TGTGCCAGCAGCTTGGCCGCCCCCCGGTCCTACAATGAGCAGTTCTTC. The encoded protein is CASSLAAPRSYNEQFF.

The CDR3 is CASSLEPLPNTEAFF. CDR3 nucleotides: TGTGCCAGCAGCTTGGAACCGCTACCGAACACTGAAGCTTTCTTT. V and J are TRBV5-6 and TRBJ1-1, with D unresolved. This CDR3 has 15 amino acids. Trimming removed 0 bases from V and 1 base from J, with 10 bases in between. Germline V gives CDR1 SGHDT, CDR2 YYEEEE.

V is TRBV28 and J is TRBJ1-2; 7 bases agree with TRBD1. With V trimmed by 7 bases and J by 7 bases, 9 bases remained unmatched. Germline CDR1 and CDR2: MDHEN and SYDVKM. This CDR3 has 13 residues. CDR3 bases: TGTGCCAGCACCAAGAGGGGGCGTATTGGCTACACCTTC. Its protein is CASTKRGRIGYTF.

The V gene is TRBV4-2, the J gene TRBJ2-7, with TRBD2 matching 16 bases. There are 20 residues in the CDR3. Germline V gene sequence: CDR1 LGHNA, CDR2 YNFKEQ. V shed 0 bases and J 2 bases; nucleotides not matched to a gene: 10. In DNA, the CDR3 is TGTGCCAGCAGCCAAGATCACGGGACTAGCGGGAGGGCCTCCCCCTACGAGCAGTACTTC. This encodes CASSQDHGTSGRASPYEQYF.

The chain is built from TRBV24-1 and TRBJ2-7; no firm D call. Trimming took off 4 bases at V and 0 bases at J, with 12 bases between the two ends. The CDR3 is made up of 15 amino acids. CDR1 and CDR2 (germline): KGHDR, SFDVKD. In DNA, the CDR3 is TGTGCCACCAGTGACCCCAGGCGTAGCTCCTACGAGCAGTACTTC. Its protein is CATSDPRRSSYEQYF.

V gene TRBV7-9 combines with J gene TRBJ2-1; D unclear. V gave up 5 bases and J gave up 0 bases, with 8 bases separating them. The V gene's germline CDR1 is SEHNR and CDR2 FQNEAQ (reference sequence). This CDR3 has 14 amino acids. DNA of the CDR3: TGTGCCAGCAGCCCTGTGAGCTCCTACAATGAGCAGTTCTTC. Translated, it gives CASSPVSSYNEQFF.